A single sample is the source of the 2 T cell receptor beta chains below, sequenced in a study of T cell repertoires in cytomegalovirus infection. The antigens of these receptors remain unknown. MiXCR, applied by TCRdb to the reads, yields one record per CDR3 protein. The sample includes 570,000 or so distinct CDR3 sequences, approximately 40% seen only once; the top ten take 48%. Sequenced material: cultured PBMCs, taken from culture after CMV antigen stimulation. All receptors derive from a human donor in good health (CMV status not recorded). Some clones in this sample may be carry-over from other donors' samples.

This clonotype was seen a single time. The CDR3 is CASSPAVSNEQFF. DNA of the CDR3: TGTGCCAGCAGCCCAGCCGTATCCAATGAGCAGTTCTTC. V usage is TRBV11-3 and J usage is TRBJ2-1; D unresolved. V was trimmed by 5 bases and J by 6 bases, leaving 11 bases between them. This CDR3 contains 13 residues. Germline CDR1 SGHNT, CDR2 YENEEA.

The rearrangement links TRBV20-1 to TRBJ1-6; D is unresolved. Trimming stripped 0 bases from V and 4 bases from J, with 13 bases between. The V gene's germline CDR1 is DFQATT and CDR2 SNEGSKA (reference sequence). This CDR3 has 16 residues. The CDR3 DNA reads as TGCAGTGCTAGAGATTCCCCGACGGGGTATAATTCACCCCTCCACTTT. This gives the protein CSARDSPTGYNSPLHF.